Listed below are T cell receptor beta chains from one sample, sequenced in a study of T cell responses to AZD1222 COVID-19 vaccine. The protocol was immunoSEQ multiplex PCR, while the TCRdb copy is restricted to in-frame clones and leaves out a portion. Here the sample spans approximately 100,000 clones, 87% being singletons. The starting material was peripheral blood, obtained on day 0 of AZD1222 vaccination. These receptors were collected from an adult in good health. CDR3s include the opening cysteine and the closing phenylalanine or tryptophan. D genes are given only for firm matches. Size values are once, few and many counts, or a class for expanded clones, and some rows have none.

d_gene	v_gene	abundance	j_gene	CDR3nt	CDR3aa
.	TRBV5-4	.	TRBJ2-5	TGTGCCAGCAGCTTGAGACGGGGCCAAGAGACCCAGTACTTC	CASSLRRGQETQYF
TRBD1	TRBV5-6	.	TRBJ1-2	TGTGCCAGCAGCTTGGTCGAGGGGGCCTATGGCTACACCTTC	CASSLVEGAYGYTF
.	TRBV12-3/TRBV12-4	.	TRBJ1-2	TGTGCCAGCAGACCGACGGGCAACTATGGCTACACCTTC	CASRPTGNYGYTF
.	TRBV7-9	.	TRBJ1-4	TGTGCCAGCAGCTTAGGAGTGTGGTCAGCCGGGGAAAAACTGTTTTTT	CASSLGVWSAGEKLFF
.	TRBV27	.	TRBJ1-1	TGTGCCAGCAGTTTACTAGGGGGGACTGAAGCTTTCTTT	CASSLLGGTEAFF
.	TRBV4-2	.	TRBJ2-5	TGTGCCAGCAGCCAAGAAGGAGCCCGGGGGGCCTGGGAGACCCAGTACTTC	CASSQEGARGAWETQYF
TRBD2	TRBV15	once	TRBJ2-7	TGTGCCACCAGCAGAGACGGACTAGCGTTCTACTTC	CATSRDGLAFYF
TRBD2	TRBV6-2/TRBV6-3	.	TRBJ2-7	TGTGCCAGCAGTTATTTGGGACTAGGTGTGTACGAGCAGTACTTC	CASSYLGLGVYEQYF
.	TRBV10-3	.	TRBJ1-2	TGTGCCATCAGTGAGTCGCACAGCTACTATGGCTACACCTTC	CAISESHSYYGYTF
.	TRBV27	.	TRBJ2-4	TGTGCCAGCAGTTTTTCGGGAACCAAAAACATTCAGTACTTC	CASSFSGTKNIQYF
TRBD1	TRBV19	.	TRBJ2-7	TGTGCCAGTAGTATCGCCACCGGGACAGACTACGAGCAGTACTTC	CASSIATGTDYEQYF
TRBD2	TRBV5-1	.	TRBJ2-1	TGCGCCAGCAGCTATCGGACTAGTGGGAATGAGCAGTTCTTC	CASSYRTSGNEQFF
.	TRBV27	.	TRBJ1-5	TGTGCCAGCAACCAACCCAGGGATGGCAATCAGCCCCAGCATTTT	CASNQPRDGNQPQHF
.	TRBV18	.	TRBJ2-3	TGTGCCAGCTCCTCACTGGCCCCATCCGTTAGCACAGATACGCAGTATTTT	CASSSLAPSVSTDTQYF
.	TRBV28	.	TRBJ1-4	TGTGCCAGCAGTTTTAGGGCAGAGGAAAAACTGTTTTTT	CASSFRAEEKLFF
.	TRBV5-1	.	TRBJ2-3	TGCGCCAGCAGACCAGGGTACCCAGATACGCAGTATTTT	CASRPGYPDTQYF
.	TRBV6-2/TRBV6-3	once	TRBJ2-4	TGTGCCAGCAGTATAACAGGAGCCAAAAACATTCAGTACTTC	CASSITGAKNIQYF
.	TRBV5-4	.	TRBJ1-3	TGTGCCAGCAGCTCGAGGGACGGCCGAAACACCATATATTTT	CASSSRDGRNTIYF
.	TRBV27	once	TRBJ1-3	TGTGCCAGCACCAGAGGCAGAGGGCTAGGAAACACCATATATTTT	CASTRGRGLGNTIYF
TRBD1	TRBV13	.	TRBJ2-7	TGTGCCAGCAGCTCGACAGGGATTTACGAGCAGTACTTC	CASSSTGIYEQYF
TRBD1	TRBV10-2	.	TRBJ1-6	TGCGCCAGCAGTGACCTGAAACGACAGGGATACTACTCACCCCTCCACTTT	CASSDLKRQGYYSPLHF
.	TRBV11-2	.	TRBJ2-3	TGTGCCAGCAGCTTCATAGGGACTCCAGATACGCAGTATTTT	CASSFIGTPDTQYF
.	TRBV27	.	TRBJ2-7	TGTGCCAGCAGTTTATCGAAAGGGTCCGAGCAGTACTTC	CASSLSKGSEQYF
TRBD2	TRBV11-3	.	TRBJ2-1	TGTGCCAGCAGCTTTCTAGCGGACAATGAGCAGTTCTTC	CASSFLADNEQFF
TRBD1	TRBV6-6	.	TRBJ1-2	TGTGCCAGCAGGCCTCCCGGGACAGGGTACGGCTACACCTTC	CASRPPGTGYGYTF
.	TRBV10-1	.	TRBJ2-3	TGCGCCAGCAGTGATAGGGCACTCACAGATACGCAGTATTTT	CASSDRALTDTQYF
TRBD1	TRBV7-2	.	TRBJ2-5	TGTGCCAGCAGCACACGAGGGACAGGGAGGCCGGAGACCCAGTACTTC	CASSTRGTGRPETQYF
.	TRBV7-8	.	TRBJ2-5	TGTGCCAGCAGCTCCCAAAGGGACTCCCGCCAGTACTTC	CASSSQRDSRQYF
.	TRBV5-1	.	TRBJ1-2	TGCGCCAGCAGCTCCGACCCCTTGAATCCCCTTGGCTACACCTTC	CASSSDPLNPLGYTF
.	TRBV5-1	.	TRBJ2-2	TGCGCCAGCAGCTTGGCACAGGCGCCCGGGGAGCTGTTTTTT	CASSLAQAPGELFF
TRBD1	TRBV10-3	.	TRBJ1-2	TGTGCCATCAGTGAGTACGGGACAGATATCTATGGCTACACCTTC	CAISEYGTDIYGYTF
.	TRBV30	few	TRBJ1-6	TGTGCCTGGGGAAAGTCTTCCATGAATTCACCCCTCCACTTT	CAWGKSSMNSPLHF
.	TRBV5-1	.	TRBJ1-4	TGCGCCAGCAGCTTGGCCGGGGGGGCAGGTAATGAAAAACTGTTTTTT	CASSLAGGAGNEKLFF